Below are 11 T cell receptor beta chains sequenced from a single sample in a study of T cell repertoires in cytomegalovirus infection. What these receptors recognize is not known. Each CDR3 protein is one row after TCRdb ran MiXCR on the reads. This table has some 130,000 distinct CDR3 sequences, roughly 25% appearing once. The sample was PBMCs, sequenced either directly or after in vitro stimulation (not recorded which). The receptors derive from a human donor in good health (CMV status not recorded). Some clones in this sample may be carry-over from other donors' samples.

This chain connects TRBV7-9 to TRBJ2-2, with 7 bases that match TRBD1. The CDR3 loop spans 15 amino acids. Germline loops: CDR1 SEHNR, CDR2 FQNEAQ (reference sequence). Trimming took 5 bases from V and 2 from J; bases not matched to a gene: 5. The CDR3 loop is CASSQWDSNTGELFF. CDR3 nucleotides: TGTGCCAGCAGCCAGTGGGACAGCAACACCGGGGAGCTGTTTTTT.

There are a few counts of this clonotype. V is TRBV18 and J is TRBJ2-2; 9 nucleotides align to TRBD2. The germline V gene encodes CDR1 KGHSH and CDR2 LQKENI. V shed 8 bases and J 2 bases; nucleotides not matched to a gene: 3. The CDR3 runs to 14 residues. The CDR3 DNA is TGTGCCAGCATGACTAGCGGTAACACCGGGGAGCTGTTTTTT. Its translation: CASMTSGNTGELFF.

The chain links TRBV24-1 to TRBJ2-7; 8 nucleotides match TRBD1. The CDR3 is 14 residues long. V gave up 4 bases and J gave up 3 bases; unmatched junction bases: 4. Germline V gives CDR1 KGHDR, CDR2 SFDVKD. CDR3: CATSDPGTGYEQYF. CDR3 DNA sequence: TGTGCCACCAGTGACCCCGGGACAGGCTACGAGCAGTACTTC.

The sample holds one count of this clonotype. The chain couples TRBV7-9 to TRBJ1-1; TRBD1 matches 7 bases. The CDR3 totals 15 residues. CDR1 and CDR2 (germline): SEHNR, FQNEAQ (reference sequence). V was pared by 7 bases and J by 6 bases, with 14 bases of the junction left unmatched. The CDR3 DNA reads TGTGCCAGCACCTCCGTGCCACAGGGGAGGGCTGAAGCTTTCTTT. It is translated as CASTSVPQGRAEAFF.

The chain employs TRBV4-3 and TRBJ2-1; weak D call: TRBD2 (6 bases). The V end was cut by 2 bases, the J end by 5 bases, with 10 bases between. The CDR3 length is 14 residues. CDR1 is LGHNA, CDR2 YSLEER, per germline. CDR3 bases: TGCGCCAGCAGCCAAAGACGGGGGAACAATGAGCAGTTCTTC. It yields the protein CASSQRRGNNEQFF.

The V call is TRBV7-8, the J call TRBJ2-7; D is possibly TRBD1 or TRBD2 (5 bases each). Germline loops: CDR1 SGHVS, CDR2 FQNEAQ. The V end lost 1 base, the J end lost 3 bases, and 16 bases lay between the germline ends. The CDR3 loop spans 16 amino acids. The CDR3 region is CASSLGPGPWNYEQYV. Written as DNA, the CDR3 is TGTGCCAGCAGCTTAGGCCCGGGGCCCTGGAACTACGAGCAGTACGTC.

V and J are TRBV29-1 and TRBJ2-3; TRBD1 matches 7 bases. Germline CDR1 is SQVTM and CDR2 is ANQGSEA. V lost 7 bases and J lost 1; bases outside the gene matches: 8. This CDR3 spans 14 amino acids. The CDR3 nucleotides read TGCAGCGCCAGACAGGGTCGGGGCACAGATACGCAGTATTTT. This encodes CSARQGRGTDTQYF.

This clonotype came up a few times. The J gene is TRBJ2-1, the V gene TRBV12-3 or TRBV12-4; TRBD2 matches at 11 bases. This CDR3 is built from 17 residues. Trimming removed 4 bases from V and 9 bases from J; junction bases left unmatched: 14. CDR3 amino acids: CASSSANSGRGLGEQFF. The CDR3 DNA is TGTGCCAGCAGTTCAGCCAATAGCGGGAGGGGTCTAGGTGAGCAGTTCTTC.

The genes are TRBV5-4 and TRBJ1-1, with a possible D match to TRBD1 (6 bases). CDR3 length equals 15 residues. Germline loops: CDR1 SGHNT, CDR2 YYREEE (reference sequence). Trimming shortened V by 5 bases and J by 4 bases, and 18 bases separated the two germline ends. DNA of the CDR3: TGTGCCAGCAGGTCACCCGGACAGTTGGTCACTGAAGCTTTCTTT. The encoded protein is CASRSPGQLVTEAFF.

This clonotype was detected ten times or more. V is TRBV6-1 and J is TRBJ2-5, with TRBD1 as a possible D gene (5 bases). The V gene's germline CDR1 is MNHNS and CDR2 SASEGT. V was clipped by 5 bases and J by 1 base, with 11 bases between them. CDR3 length: 14 residues. The CDR3 sequence is CASSFGHLQETQYF. CDR3 in DNA: TGTGCCAGCAGTTTCGGACACCTCCAAGAGACCCAGTACTTC.

The chain couples TRBV19 to TRBJ2-7, with D perhaps assigned TRBD1 or TRBD2 (6 bases each). The CDR3 has 13 amino acids. Germline values: CDR1 LNHDA, CDR2 SQIVND (reference sequence). Trimming removed 3 bases at V and 5 bases at J, with 11 bases between. CDR3 in DNA: TGTGCCAGTAGTATCCCGGGGGCACACGAGCAGTACGTC. Protein: CASSIPGAHEQYV.